Each of the 15 T cell receptor beta chains below was sequenced from the same sample in a study of Graves' ophthalmopathy and Graves' hyperthyroidism. The study amplified TCR beta CDR3 regions using RNA transcripts. Scientists carried out first-round RT-PCR using HTBI primers and then a second-round multiplex PCR. Via MiXCR, TCRdb re-called the multiplex PCR reads, giving one row per CDR3 protein. This table has around 1.1 million distinct CDR3 sequences, about 38% appearing once. Input material: peripheral blood or thyroid tissue (not recorded which). Receptors originate from an adult man with Graves' hyperthyroidism.

This chain links TRBV9 with TRBJ2-5; 7 bases line up with TRBD1. The CDR3 consists of 15 residues. The ends lost 4 bases at V and 2 bases at J; junction bases unmatched: 8. Germline V lookup: CDR1 SGDLS, CDR2 YYNGEE. The CDR3 sequence: CASSSDRELQETQYF. The CDR3 DNA reads TGTGCCAGCAGCTCCGACAGGGAACTACAAGAGACCCAGTACTTC.

V usage is TRBV2 and J usage is TRBJ2-2; D gene unclear. Per the germline V gene, CDR1 is SNHLY and CDR2 is FYNNEI. The CDR3 contains 13 residues. Trimming stripped 10 bases from V and 6 bases from J, with 15 bases between. CDR3 in amino acids: CATKADWAGELFF. The CDR3 bases are TGTGCCACCAAAGCCGACTGGGCCGGGGAGCTGTTTTTT.

The chain combines TRBV7-9 with TRBJ2-6, with a weak D call TRBD2 (6 bases). V lost 4 bases, J lost 0 bases, and 13 bases lay in between. The CDR3 extends over 17 amino acids. Germline assignment: CDR1 SEHNR and CDR2 FQNEAQ (reference sequence). For the CDR3, the DNA is TGTGCCAGCAGCTCCACTCGGGGGATCTCTGGGGCCAACGTCCTGACTTTC. Its translation is CASSSTRGISGANVLTF. The entire variable domain, with the rest obtained from reference TRBV7-9 and TRBJ2-6, is as follows: DTGVSQNPRHKITKRGQNVTFRCDPISEHNRLYWYRQTLGQGPEFLTYFQNEAQLEKSRLLSDRFSAERPKGSFSTLEIQRTEQGDSAMYLCASSSTRGISGANVLTFGAGSRLTVL.

Concerning this clonotype: A much larger clonotype is one base distant, so this may be a read error. The rearrangement uses TRBV7-2 and TRBJ2-7; possible D gene TRBD2, 6 bases. This CDR3 has 14 residues. The germline V gene encodes CDR1 SGHTA and CDR2 FQGNSA. The germline V and J ends were trimmed by 3 bases and 1 base, with 10 bases remaining between them. CDR3 nucleotides: TGTGCCAGCAGCTTCCCTAGCGAGTCCTACGAGCAGTACTTC. Its protein product is CASSFPSESYEQYF.

The rearrangement uses TRBV2 and TRBJ2-7, with TRBD1 identical over 7 bases. The CDR3 contains 16 residues. Germline V gene data show CDR1 as SNHLY and CDR2 as FYNNEI. V was pared by 5 bases and J by 1 base, with 11 bases of the junction left unmatched. In DNA, the CDR3 is TGTGCCAGCAGTACAACCGGGGACAGCATTTCCTACGAGCAGTACTTC. Translation: CASSTTGDSISYEQYF.

This chain links TRBV20-1 with TRBJ1-3; tentative D call: TRBD1 (6 bases). Germline CDR1 reads DFQATT; CDR2 reads SNEGSKA (reference sequence). V lost 0 bases and J lost 0, with 18 bases in between. CDR3 length: 18 amino acids. CDR3 in DNA: TGCAGTGCTAGAGATGGCGCTCCGGGGGGCTCCTCTGGAAACACCATATATTTT. This encodes CSARDGAPGGSSGNTIYF.

This sequence joins TRBV20-1 and TRBJ2-3; TRBD1 is a possible D gene (5 bases). Germline CDR1 DFQATT, CDR2 SNEGSKA (reference sequence). The CDR3 totals 13 residues. The V end lost 8 bases, the J end lost 1 base, and 13 bases lay between the germline ends. CDR3 coding DNA: TGCAGTTGCGGTGAACAGGGCACAGATACGCAGTATTTT. Protein sequence: CSCGEQGTDTQYF.

In this sample, this clonotype turned up many times. This chain uses TRBV15 with TRBJ1-2; D is perhaps TRBD1 (5 bases). Looked up from germline, CDR1 is LNHNV and CDR2 is YYDKDF (reference sequence). CDR3 length: 15 amino acids. Trimming shortened V by 0 bases and J by 2 bases, and 10 bases separated the two germline ends. Written as DNA, the CDR3 is TGTGCCACCAGCAGAGAACGGGGGGGAAACTATGGCTACACCTTC. Residues: CATSRERGGNYGYTF.

This rearrangement joins TRBV10-3 to TRBJ2-5; a possible D gene is TRBD1 (5 bases). Trimming stripped 7 bases from V and 2 bases from J, with 8 bases between. The germline CDR1 and CDR2 sequences are ENHRY and SYGVKD. The CDR3 has 12 residues. CDR3 in amino acids: CAITPGQETQYF. CDR3 DNA sequence: TGTGCCATCACCCCAGGGCAAGAGACCCAGTACTTC.

This clonotype was counted between two and nine times. The chain combines TRBV7-8 with TRBJ2-7; D is unresolved. Looked up from germline, CDR1 is SGHVS and CDR2 is FQNEAQ. The CDR3 extends over 14 amino acids. The V end lost 7 bases, the J end lost 3 bases, and 16 bases lay between the germline ends. The CDR3 reads CASTSGREIYEQYF. CDR3 nucleotides: TGTGCCAGCACCTCAGGAAGAGAGATCTACGAGCAGTACTTC.

This clonotype was observed a handful of times. The chain links TRBV7-2 to TRBJ2-7; 8 bases are shared with TRBD1. The length of the CDR3 is 16 residues. Germline V gene sequence: CDR1 SGHTA, CDR2 FQGNSA. V shed 0 bases, J shed 7 bases, and the junction held 11 bases outside the gene matches. CDR3 sequence reads: CASSLALRDRPQEQYF. The CDR3 nucleotides read TGTGCCAGCAGCTTAGCGCTACGGGACAGGCCTCAGGAGCAGTACTTC. Using reference TRBV7-2 and TRBJ2-7 for the parts outside the CDR3, the full variable domain is GAGVSQSPSNKVTEKGKDVELRCDPISGHTALYWYRQSLGQGLEFLIYFQGNSAPDKSGLPSDRFSAERTGGSVSTLTIQRTQQEDSAVYLCASSLALRDRPQEQYFGPGTRLTVT.

V and J are TRBV2 and TRBJ1-5; the D is unclear. The germline V gene has CDR1 SNHLY and CDR2 FYNNEI. The CDR3 covers 14 residues. V lost 6 bases and J 3 bases, leaving 12 bases between the germline ends. Here the CDR3 DNA reads TGTGCCAGCAGAAGCGAGGCCCACAATCAGCCCCAGCATTTT. Its translation: CASRSEAHNQPQHF.

The sample holds a few counts of this clonotype. The rearrangement links TRBV5-1 to TRBJ1-1; no clear D. This CDR3 contains 15 residues. Germline CDR1 is SGHRS and CDR2 is YFSETQ. V dropped 2 bases and J dropped 0 bases, with 11 bases sitting between them. The DNA of the CDR3 is TGCGCCAGCAGCTTAGGGATAGGGATGAACACTGAAGCTTTCTTT. It translates to CASSLGIGMNTEAFF.

In this sample, this clonotype turned up many times. The rearrangement links TRBV7-2 to TRBJ1-1; D not certain. CDR1 is SGHTA, CDR2 FQGNSA, per germline. CDR3 length: 14 amino acids. V was shortened by 8 bases and J by 8 bases, with 21 bases between the two germline ends. The CDR3 region has the DNA TGTGCCAGCTTCCTGAGACGGGCCTCCTCCGAAGCTTTCTTT. Encoded protein: CASFLRRASSEAFF.

V usage is TRBV5-1 and J usage is TRBJ2-7; D not certain. CDR1 and CDR2 from the germline V gene are SGHRS and YFSETQ. The CDR3 has 16 amino acids. Between the trimmed V and J ends, which lost 5 bases and 0 bases, there was a span of 18 bases. CDR3 coding DNA: TGCGCCAGCAGGGGTACGGGCCCTCTTTCCTCCTACGAGCAGTACTTC. It specifies CASRGTGPLSSYEQYF.